The 28 T cell receptor beta chains below come from one sample, sequenced in a study of cytomegalovirus exposure and HLA in healthy donors. Sequencing used immunoSEQ multiplex PCR; TCRdb keeps in-frame clones, though not all of them. Of roughly 68,000 clones listed, roughly 95% are singletons. Sequenced sample: PBMCs. These receptors all come from a woman between 18 and 30 years old in good health and CMV-seropositive.

The gene calls are TRBV19 and TRBJ2-7; 12 positions agree with TRBD2. CDR1 and CDR2 (germline): LNHDA, SQIVND (reference sequence). CDR3 size: 16 residues. With V trimmed by 5 bases and J by 2 bases, 7 bases remained unmatched. CDR3 nucleotide sequence: TGTGCCAGTAGTCCGACTAGCGGGAGATACACCTACGAGCAGTACTTC. Its protein product is CASSPTSGRYTYEQYF.

The CDR3 nucleotides are TGTGCCAGCAAAGGGACTAGCTCCTACAATGAGCAGTTCTTC. Translation: CASKGTSSYNEQFF. V usage is TRBV5-6 and J usage is TRBJ2-1, with TRBD2 identical over 8 bases. CDR1 is SGHDT, CDR2 YYEEEE, per germline. The CDR3 length is 14 residues. The V segment lost 6 bases and the J segment 0 bases; nucleotides outside the gene matches: 2.

The chain links TRBV5-7 to TRBJ2-1; maybe TRBD2 (5 bases). TRBV5-7 has ORF status, its function being uncertain. CDR3 length equals 16 residues. Trimming removed 4 bases from V and 4 bases from J, with 18 bases in between. CDR3 region: CASSVDSGDAYNEQFF. The CDR3, as DNA: TGTGCCAGCAGCGTGGACTCCGGGGATGCGTACAATGAGCAGTTCTTC.

This rearrangement joins TRBV28 to TRBJ1-2; 9 nucleotides align to TRBD1. Germline V gene sequence: CDR1 MDHEN, CDR2 SYDVKM. The V segment lost 6 bases and the J segment 0 bases; nucleotides outside the gene matches: 14. The length of the CDR3 is 18 residues. The CDR3 spells CASSLHRDREIPNYGYTF. The CDR3 coding sequence is TGTGCCAGCAGCCTCCACCGGGACAGGGAGATCCCTAACTATGGCTACACCTTC.

This chain joins TRBV6-1 and TRBJ2-3; TRBD2 matches 7 bases. The CDR3 runs 15 residues. V was clipped by 3 bases and J by 1 base; unmatched bases: 4. The germline CDR1 and CDR2 sequences are MNHNS and SASEGT. The CDR3 reads CASSDGAGGTDTQYF. The CDR3 DNA reads TGTGCCAGCAGTGACGGGGCGGGAGGCACAGATACGCAGTATTTT.

J is TRBJ1-1 and V is TRBV28; 7 bases agree with TRBD1. The CDR3 is 15 residues long. V was clipped by 4 bases and J by 0 bases; unmatched bases: 5. CDR1 and CDR2 from the germline V gene are MDHEN and SYDVKM. The CDR3 bases are TGTGCCAGCAGTTCCGGGACAGTCATGAACACTGAAGCTTTCTTT. Translation: CASSSGTVMNTEAFF.

The sample holds one count of this clone. The chain employs TRBV7-9 and TRBJ1-2; 10 bases fit TRBD1. CDR3 length: 17 amino acids. Germline loops: CDR1 SEHNR, CDR2 FQNEAQ (reference sequence). V was pared by 5 bases and J by 8 bases, with 17 bases of the junction left unmatched. CDR3 sequence (DNA): TGTGCCAGCAGCCCGACCGCGGCGACCGGGACAGGGGTCGGCTACACCTTC. Translation: CASSPTAATGTGVGYTF.

This rearrangement joins TRBV7-9 to TRBJ2-2; D unresolved. Germline V gene sequence: CDR1 SEHNR, CDR2 FQNEAQ (reference sequence). With 2 bases removed from V and 5 bases from J, the gap between germline ends came to 3 bases. This CDR3 spans 12 amino acids. DNA for the CDR3: TGTGCCAGCAGCTTATCTACCGGGGAGCTGTTTTTT. Amino acids: CASSLSTGELFF.

The chain uses TRBV4-3 and TRBJ2-6; D not certain. Trimming removed 0 bases from V and 3 bases from J, with 9 bases in between. The CDR3 covers 16 residues. CDR1 LGHNA and CDR2 YSLEER come from the germline V gene. Here the CDR3 reads CASSQDWSGGANVLTF. DNA for the CDR3: TGCGCCAGCAGCCAAGATTGGAGTGGTGGGGCCAACGTCCTGACTTTC.

The rearrangement joins TRBV28 to TRBJ2-7; 10 nucleotides line up with TRBD2. The CDR3 is 15 residues long. The ends lost 3 bases at V and 2 bases at J; junction bases unmatched: 4. CDR1 and CDR2 from the germline V gene are MDHEN and SYDVKM. The CDR3 loop reads CASSFLAGGTYEQYF. In DNA, the CDR3 is TGTGCCAGCAGTTTTTTAGCGGGAGGCACCTACGAGCAGTACTTC. The full variable domain, rest sourced from reference TRBV28 and TRBJ2-7, is DVKVTQSSRYLVKRTGEKVFLECVQDMDHENMFWYRQDPGLGLRLIYFSYDVKMKEKGDIPEGYSVSREKKERFSLILESASTNQTSMYLCASSFLAGGTYEQYFGPGTRLTVT.

The J gene is TRBJ2-5, the V gene TRBV7-2, with a weak D call TRBD1 (5 bases). Germline CDR1 is SGHTA and CDR2 is FQGNSA. The CDR3 contains 13 residues. Trimming cost V 1 base and J 6 bases, with 9 bases left between them. The CDR3 region is CASSLEGSQTQYF. In nucleotides, the CDR3 is TGTGCCAGCAGCTTAGAGGGGTCGCAGACCCAGTACTTC.

The chain couples TRBV4-3 to TRBJ2-3; the match to TRBD2 covers 8 bases. Germline CDR1 reads LGHNA; CDR2 reads YSLEER. With V trimmed by 4 bases and J by 1 base, 13 bases remained unmatched. The length of the CDR3 is 18 residues. CDR3 nucleotide sequence: TGCGCCAGCAGCCCCTCAATCGGACTAGCCAATGGCACAGATACGCAGTATTTT. This codes for CASSPSIGLANGTDTQYF.

The rearrangement links TRBV29-1 to TRBJ1-4; 10 positions match TRBD1. Germline values: CDR1 SQVTM, CDR2 ANQGSEA. There are 12 residues in the CDR3. V gave up 5 bases and J gave up 8 bases; unmatched junction bases: 2. The CDR3: CSVWDRGEKLFF. The CDR3 DNA is TGCAGCGTTTGGGACAGGGGCGAAAAACTGTTTTTT. Based on the CDR3 plus reference TRBV29-1 and TRBJ1-4, the full variable domain is SAVISQKPSRDICQRGTSLTIQCQVDSQVTMMFWYRQQPGQSLTLIATANQGSEATYESGFVIDKFPISRPNLTFSTLTVSNMSPEDSSIYLCSVWDRGEKLFFGSGTQLSVL.

The gene calls are TRBV9 and TRBJ2-3, with 15 bases fitting TRBD2. The germline gives CDR1 SGDLS, CDR2 YYNGEE. The CDR3 has 16 residues. V gave up 3 bases and J gave up 7 bases; unmatched junction bases: 6. CDR3 nucleotide sequence: TGTGCCAGCAGCGCCATGGGACTAGCGGGAGGTAATACGCAGTATTTT. Translated, it gives CASSAMGLAGGNTQYF.

This rearrangement joins TRBV18 to TRBJ1-4; D not resolved. Trimming left V 1 base short and J 3 bases short, with 6 bases between. The germline CDR1 and CDR2 sequences are KGHSH and LQKENI. The CDR3 is made up of 14 amino acids. CDR3 residues: CASSPLDSNEKLFF. The DNA of the CDR3 is TGTGCCAGCTCACCACTAGACTCTAATGAAAAACTGTTTTTT.

The chain employs TRBV30 and TRBJ1-1; D gene ambiguous. The CDR3 totals 13 residues. Trimming stripped 1 base from V and 3 bases from J, with 9 bases between. Germline V gene data show CDR1 as GTSNPN and CDR2 as SVGIG (reference sequence). The CDR3 reads CAWSALRDTEAFF. The CDR3 DNA sequence: TGTGCCTGGAGTGCCCTTCGGGACACTGAAGCTTTCTTT.

The rearrangement joins TRBV10-3 to TRBJ1-1; the D gene is possibly TRBD1 (5 bases). The CDR3 loop spans 16 amino acids. V was trimmed by 7 bases and J by 0 bases, leaving 18 bases between them. Germline-derived CDR1 and CDR2 are ENHRY and SYGVKD. The CDR3 protein is CAIKSSPGGMNTEAFF. The CDR3 coding sequence is TGTGCCATCAAGTCGAGTCCGGGGGGGATGAACACTGAAGCTTTCTTT.

The genes are TRBV28 and TRBJ1-5; D is unclear. Trimming took 5 bases from V and 8 from J, leaving 28 bases between them. The CDR3 has 18 residues. Germline V CDR1 and CDR2: MDHEN, SYDVKM. As DNA, the CDR3 is TGTGCCAGCAGTCCAACATCATCTCCCGGTTGGCGGTGGGAGCCCCAGCATTTT. Protein sequence: CASSPTSSPGWRWEPQHF.

The chain employs TRBV28 and TRBJ1-1, with TRBD1 as a possible D gene (5 bases). Germline-derived CDR1 and CDR2 are MDHEN and SYDVKM. The CDR3 runs to 15 residues. With 2 bases removed from V and 0 bases from J, the gap between germline ends came to 10 bases. The CDR3 spells CASSLGADMNTEAFF. The DNA of the CDR3 is TGTGCCAGCAGTTTAGGGGCAGATATGAACACTGAAGCTTTCTTT.

J is TRBJ2-7 and V is TRBV7-9, with 8 bases aligning to TRBD2. The CDR3 is 17 amino acids. The J segment lost 5 bases and the V segment lost 3 bases, leaving 15 bases of the junction unmatched. CDR1 SEHNR and CDR2 FQNEAQ come from the germline V gene (reference sequence). The CDR3 protein is CASSFPWREVRLDEQYF. The CDR3 DNA sequence: TGTGCCAGCAGCTTCCCATGGCGGGAGGTCCGCTTAGACGAGCAGTACTTC. Full variable domain (remainder filled in from reference TRBV7-9 and TRBJ2-7): DTGVSQNPRHKITKRGQNVTFRCDPISEHNRLYWYRQTLGQGPEFLTYFQNEAQLEKSRLLSDRFSAERPKGSFSTLEIQRTEQGDSAMYLCASSFPWREVRLDEQYFGPGTRLTVT.

The V gene is TRBV6-5, the J gene TRBJ1-1; 9 bases fit TRBD1. J was trimmed by 1 base and V by 10 bases; bases with no gene match: 10. The germline V gene has CDR1 MNHEY and CDR2 SVGAGI. This CDR3 is 15 amino acids long. Here the CDR3 reads CATSIPGQGNTEAFF. The CDR3 DNA follows: TGTGCCACCTCAATTCCGGGACAGGGGAACACTGAAGCTTTCTTT.

V usage is TRBV6-1 and J usage is TRBJ1-3; the D gene is possibly TRBD1 (5 bases). V was clipped by 1 base and J by 4 bases, with 14 bases between them. The CDR3 extends over 16 amino acids. The germline V gene encodes CDR1 MNHNS and CDR2 SASEGT. CDR3 nucleotide sequence: TGTGCCAGCAGTGAAGAAGCCGGGGGATCAGGAAACACCATATATTTT. Amino acids: CASSEEAGGSGNTIYF.

The chain uses TRBV28 and TRBJ2-3, with 7 bases matching TRBD2. The CDR3 contains 13 residues. Germline values: CDR1 MDHEN, CDR2 SYDVKM. Germline trimming cut 10 bases from V and 7 bases from J; bases unmatched to any gene: 11. In DNA, the CDR3 is TGTGCCATCACTCCCGGGACTACAAATACGCAGTATTTT. It yields the protein CAITPGTTNTQYF.

The CDR3 bases are TGTGCCAGCAGTAGAGCTCCGACTTCATATCTCTACAATGAGCAGTTCTTC. Encoded protein: CASSRAPTSYLYNEQFF. V and J are TRBV5-5 and TRBJ2-1; no firm D call. The CDR3 sequence is 17 residues long. In germline, CDR1 is SGHKS, CDR2 YYEKEE (reference sequence). V shed 5 bases and J shed 3 bases, with 21 bases lying between them.

The chain uses TRBV29-1 and TRBJ1-1; 10 nucleotides match TRBD1. The CDR3 is 13 amino acids. The germline CDR1 and CDR2 sequences are SQVTM and ANQGSEA. Germline trimming cut 7 bases from V and 3 bases from J; bases unmatched to any gene: 5. The CDR3 here is CSAGGQGYTEAFF. The DNA of the CDR3 is TGCAGCGCCGGGGGACAGGGGTACACTGAAGCTTTCTTT.

The V and J genes are TRBV29-1 and TRBJ2-1, with 7 bases fitting TRBD2. Germline V gene lookup returns CDR1 SQVTM and CDR2 ANQGSEA. There are 16 residues in the CDR3. With 3 bases clipped from V and 0 bases from J, the junction kept 8 bases outside the gene matches. The chain's CDR3 is CSVERGGGSSYNEQFF. The CDR3 bases are TGCAGCGTTGAGAGGGGAGGCGGGAGCTCCTACAATGAGCAGTTCTTC.

J is TRBJ2-5 and V is TRBV4-1; perhaps TRBD2 as D (6 bases). Germline CDR1 and CDR2: MGHRA and YSYEKL. The ends were cut back, 2 bases at V and 1 base at J, with 17 bases in the middle. CDR3 size: 17 residues. The CDR3 here is CASSQLGIAVLQETQYF. CDR3 nucleotide sequence: TGCGCCAGCAGCCAACTGGGGATAGCGGTACTCCAAGAGACCCAGTACTTC.

J is TRBJ2-7 and V is TRBV30; 9 bases fit TRBD2. This CDR3 contains 15 residues. From germline, CDR1 is GTSNPN and CDR2 SVGIG (reference sequence). With V trimmed by 0 bases and J by 6 bases, 9 bases remained unmatched. CDR3 protein: CAWSVTSGFFSEQYF. Here the CDR3 DNA reads TGTGCCTGGAGTGTAACTAGCGGGTTCTTCAGCGAGCAGTACTTC.